These 26 T cell receptor delta chains were all obtained from the same sample, sequenced in a study of gamma-delta T cells after stem cell transplantation. TCRdb redid clone calling on the RT-PCR reads using CATT. The data contain thousands of delta-chain clones, 13% to 15% of them singletons. What was sequenced was gamma-delta T cells. Receptors were obtained from a human donor. It is not recorded whose cells these are; they may come from a transplant donor.

This clone is medium-sized. CDR3 in DNA: TGTGCCTGTGACAAACTGGGGGATTCTGAGGCCGATAAACTCATCTTT. Translating it yields CACDKLGDSEADKLIF. The chain is built from TRDV2 and TRDJ1, with 10 bases lining up with TRDD3. Germline trimming cut 2 bases from V and 3 bases from J; bases unmatched to any gene: 8. This CDR3 is 16 amino acids long. Looked up from germline, CDR1 is GEAIGNYY and CDR2 is EKD.

In the case of this clone: This may come from a read error, since a much larger clone is one base off. This specimen includes other DNA sequences encoding the same CDR3. The chain links TRDV2 to TRDJ1, with no clear D. V was shortened by 3 bases and J by 0 bases, with 19 bases between the two germline ends. CDR3 length: 17 residues. In germline, CDR1 is GEAIGNYY, CDR2 EKD. CDR3 sequence: CACDDPAGSPYTDKLIF. The CDR3 DNA follows: TGTGCCTGTGACGACCCCGCAGGGTCCCCGTACACCGATAAACTCATCTTT.

This clone was found many times. Other DNA sequences in this sample translate to the same CDR3. The genes are TRDV1 and TRDJ1, with 10 bases lining up with TRDD3. The junction had 9 bases not matched to a gene; V was cut back by 5 bases and J by 0 bases. The CDR3 loop spans 17 amino acids. Germline CDR1 TSWWSYY, CDR2 QGS. The CDR3 loop reads CALGRYYWGIYTDKLIF. The CDR3 DNA is TGTGCTCTTGGGCGTTACTACTGGGGGATTTACACCGATAAACTCATCTTT.

This clone is medium-sized. The sample holds other DNA sequences that translate to the same CDR3. The V gene is TRDV2, the J gene TRDJ3; D not certain. V gave up 1 base and J gave up 0 bases, with 12 bases separating them. CDR1 is GEAIGNYY and CDR2 is EKD in the germline V gene. The CDR3 length is 18 residues. CDR3 sequence: CACDTQGDSSWDTRQMFF. Written as DNA, the CDR3 is TGTGCCTGTGACACTCAGGGAGACAGCTCCTGGGACACCCGACAGATGTTTTTC.

This clone has only a few counts. A much larger clone is a single base away; this may be a read error. This sequence joins TRDV2 and TRDJ1; 13 bases map to TRDD3. The length of the CDR3 is 19 residues. Germline V gene data show CDR1 as GEAIGNYY and CDR2 as EKD. In nucleotides, the CDR3 is TGTGCCTGTGACTTTTTACTGGGGGATACGGGGGAGTACACCGATATACTCATCTTT. Amino acid sequence: CACDFLLGDTGEYTDILIF.

This chain joins TRDV1 and TRDJ1, with TRDD3 identical over 7 bases. The CDR3 is made up of 20 amino acids. Germline V lookup: CDR1 TSWWSYY, CDR2 QGS. V trimming: 4 bases; J trimming: 0 bases; junction bases outside the gene matches: 20. This CDR3 reads CALGGGLRATLGGDTDKLIF. The CDR3 DNA reads as TGTGCTCTTGGGGGGGGCCTTAGGGCTACCCTGGGGGGTGACACCGATAAACTCATCTTT.

The V and J genes are TRDV1 and TRDJ1, with 7 nucleotides matching TRDD3. The CDR3 loop spans 28 amino acids. Germline CDR1 is TSWWSYY and CDR2 is QGS. V was pared by 10 bases and J by 1 base, with 51 bases of the junction left unmatched. The CDR3 region is CAPAKKDLRRIASSSSGGAPSPTDKLIF. Written as DNA, the CDR3 is TGTGCTCCGGCCAAGAAGGATCTCAGAAGGATTGCATCATCCTCCTCTGGGGGGGCCCCGTCCCCCACCGATAAACTCATCTTT.

In the case of this clone: Since a far larger clone is one base different, this is likely a read error. V is TRDV2 and J is TRDJ3; TRDD3 is a possible D gene (5 bases). The CDR3 extends over 18 amino acids. Trimming pared 0 bases from V and 3 bases from J, leaving 14 bases between. CDR1 is GEAIGNYY, CDR2 EKD, per germline. CDR3 protein: CACDTGMRRYWDTRQMFF. The CDR3 nucleotides are TGTGCCTGTGACACCGGGATGCGCAGATACTGGGACACCCGACAGATGTTTTTC.

Regarding this clone: This sequence may be a read error, since a much larger clone differs from it by one base. Other nucleotide sequences from this sample produce the same CDR3. The V call is TRDV2, the J call TRDJ3, with 9 bases identical to TRDD3. The CDR3 contains 21 residues. The V gene's germline CDR1 is GEAIGNYY and CDR2 EKD. The CDR3 here is CACGTAEGGILSSWDTRQMFF. The CDR3 region has the DNA TGTGCCTGTGGCACCGCCGAAGGGGGGATACTCAGCTCCTGGGACACCCGACAGATGTTTTTC.

Details on this clone: It differs at one base from a far larger clone, so likely a read error. The chain has TRAV29/DV5 and TRDJ4; TRDD3 matches 13 bases. The CDR3 contains 15 residues. Germline CDR1 and CDR2: NSMFDY and ISSIKDK. J lost 4 bases, V lost 3 bases, and 9 bases had no gene match. The CDR3 region is CAAKAHWGIREPLIF. The CDR3, as DNA: TGTGCAGCAAAGGCACACTGGGGGATACGGGAACCCCTGATCTTT.

This clone qualifies as medium-sized. V gene TRDV2 combines with J gene TRDJ1; D remains unclear. The CDR3 runs 13 residues. V lost 0 bases, J lost 6 bases, and 10 bases lay in between. The germline V gene has CDR1 GEAIGNYY and CDR2 EKD. The CDR3 nucleotides read TGTGCCTGTGACACCGGCTACGGATATAAACTCATCTTT. Translated, it gives CACDTGYGYKLIF.

In its sample, this clone is medium-sized. This chain's CDR3 is CAFPSCGIRRTDKLIF. CDR3 coding DNA: TGTGCCTTTCCTAGTTGTGGGATACGCCGCACCGATAAACTCATCTTT. The chain couples TRDV3 to TRDJ1, with 8 bases lining up with TRDD3. V trimming: 2 bases; J trimming: 1 base; junction bases outside the gene matches: 12. CDR3 length: 16 residues. CDR1 is TVYSNPD and CDR2 is GDNSRS in the germline V gene (reference sequence). Drawing the rest from reference TRDV3 and TRDJ1, the complete variable domain is CDKVTQSSPDQTVASGSEVVLLCTYDTVYSNPDLFWYRIRPDYSFQFVFYGDNSRSEGADFTQGRFSVKHILTQKAFHLVISPVRTEDSATYYCAFPSCGIRRTDKLIFGKGTRVTVEP.

This clone was seen more than once but under ten times. A much larger clone differs from this one at a single base, so this may be a read error. The chain has TRDV2 and TRDJ1, with 11 bases aligning to TRDD3. The CDR3 consists of 17 residues. V gave up 1 base and J gave up 3 bases; unmatched junction bases: 9. The germline gives CDR1 GEAIGNYY, CDR2 EKD. CDR3 sequence (DNA): TGTGCCTGTGACACGAGACTGGGGGATATGGACGCCGATAAACTCATCTTT. Its translation: CACDTRLGDMDADKLIF.

The sample holds a few counts of this clone. V is TRDV1 and J is TRDJ1; 7 bases line up with TRDD3. The V and J ends lost 1 base and 0 bases, in that order; junction bases with no gene match: 26. The germline V gene has CDR1 TSWWSYY and CDR2 QGS. The CDR3 loop spans 23 amino acids. The DNA of the CDR3 is TGTGCTCTTGGGGAACCGGGATGGCTGGCGACTGCCTGGGGGGGGGCTTACACCGATAAACTCATCTTT. This gives the protein CALGEPGWLATAWGGAYTDKLIF.

By proportion, this clone is medium-sized. The chain uses TRDV1 and TRDJ2; D gene uncertain. Trimming pared 3 bases from V and 6 bases from J, leaving 17 bases between. Germline CDR1 TSWWSYY, CDR2 QGS. The CDR3 totals 16 residues. The CDR3 bases are TGTGCTCTTGGGGATCCGGCCGGGCTGTGGGCAGCACAACTCTTCTTT. Its translation: CALGDPAGLWAAQLFF.

The sample holds one count of this clone. This may arise from a read error, as a much more abundant clone is one base away. The genes are TRDV1 and TRDJ2, with 7 nucleotides matching TRDD3. This CDR3 comprises 18 residues. Germline V lookup: CDR1 TSWWSYY, CDR2 QGS. The CDR3 spells CALGEPPGPGGPTAQPFF. The CDR3 DNA is TGTGCTCTTGGGGAACCCCCTGGACCTGGGGGTCCCACAGCACAACCCTTCTTT.

With respect to this clone: This clone may be a read error of a much larger clone one base away. The identical CDR3 is also encoded by other nucleotide sequences in the sample. The V call is TRDV2, the J call TRDJ1; 8 bases agree with TRDD3. Germline loops: CDR1 GEAIGNYY, CDR2 EKD. The CDR3 length is 14 residues. Here the CDR3 DNA reads TGCGCCTGTGACACCGCGGGGGGATACGATAAACTCATCTTT. Residues: CACDTAGGYDKLIF.

Comment on this clone: Other DNA sequences in the sample encode the same CDR3. The chain combines TRDV1 with TRDJ1; 7 bases align to TRDD2. Germline values: CDR1 TSWWSYY, CDR2 QGS. The J segment lost 1 base and the V segment lost 6 bases, leaving 29 bases of the junction unmatched. The CDR3 sequence is 22 residues long. In DNA, the CDR3 is TGTGCTCTTGGCTTTTCATTCCTTCCTCCATACTTGGGGCGGGGGTCCACCGATAAACTCATCTTT. It codes for CALGFSFLPPYLGRGSTDKLIF.

By share, this clone ranks as medium-sized. This rearrangement joins TRDV3 to TRDJ1; TRDD3 matches 10 bases. V lost 3 bases to trimming and J lost 3 bases; unmatched junction nucleotides: 16. Germline V gene data show CDR1 as TVYSNPD and CDR2 as GDNSRS (reference sequence). This CDR3 has 17 amino acids. The chain's CDR3 is CAFRLSWGDTGSDKLIF. CDR3 nucleotides: TGTGCCTTCCGATTATCTTGGGGGGATACGGGCTCCGATAAACTCATCTTT. Full variable domain (rest looked up from reference TRDV3 and TRDJ1): CDKVTQSSPDQTVASGSEVVLLCTYDTVYSNPDLFWYRIRPDYSFQFVFYGDNSRSEGADFTQGRFSVKHILTQKAFHLVISPVRTEDSATYYCAFRLSWGDTGSDKLIFGKGTRVTVEP.

This clone was picked up a small number of times. The chain has TRDV3 and TRDJ1; D gene uncertain. The CDR3 spans 16 residues. Germline CDR1 reads TVYSNPD; CDR2 reads GDNSRS (reference sequence). Between the trimmed V and J ends, which lost 0 bases and 3 bases, there was a span of 20 bases. CDR3 in DNA: TGTGCCTTTAGCCCGTCAAGTTCCACCATTGCCGATAAACTCATCTTT. Translation: CAFSPSSSTIADKLIF.

This clone is classed as medium-sized. The same CDR3 also results from other DNA sequences found in this sample. The rearrangement links TRDV2 to TRDJ2; 7 nucleotides match TRDD3. The junction had 3 bases not matched to a gene; V was cut back by 0 bases and J by 0 bases. The CDR3 runs to 16 residues. The germline V gene has CDR1 GEAIGNYY and CDR2 EKD. CDR3 sequence (DNA): TGTGCCTGTGACACCGTGGGGGAAGCTTTGACAGCACAACTCTTCTTT. Its protein product is CACDTVGEALTAQLFF.

Worth noting for this clone: A far larger clone is one nucleotide away, so this likely arose from a read error. This chain connects TRDV2 to TRDJ2; 8 positions agree with TRDD3. The CDR3 has 15 residues. CDR1 GEAIGNYY and CDR2 EKD come from the germline V gene. The CDR3 DNA reads TGTGCCTGTGCCACCGACTGGGGGTTGACAGCACAACTCTTCTTT. Its translation: CACATDWGLTAQLFF.

Sample share makes this clone medium-sized. This specimen includes other DNA sequences encoding the same CDR3. The rearrangement links TRDV2 to TRDJ1; 13 bases line up with TRDD3. Germline V gene lookup returns CDR1 GEAIGNYY and CDR2 EKD. This CDR3 region has 20 residues. Trimming took 0 bases from V and 0 from J; bases not matched to a gene: 12. The CDR3 protein is CACDTGRDWGIRTDTDKLIF. The DNA of the CDR3 is TGTGCCTGTGACACCGGCCGGGACTGGGGGATACGTACAGACACCGATAAACTCATCTTT.

Details on this clone: A much larger clone differs by one base, so this may be a read error. The chain uses TRDV2 and TRDJ1; a possible D gene is TRDD3 (6 bases). From germline, CDR1 is GEAIGNYY and CDR2 EKD. The CDR3 totals 13 residues. CDR3 loop: CACDTGLWGRLIF. In nucleotides, the CDR3 is TGTGCCTGTGACACCGGTCTCTGGGGTAGACTCATCTTC.

As concerns this clone: This is likely an artifact of a read error, given a far larger clone one base away. Other DNA sequences from this sample encode an identical CDR3 as well. CDR3 DNA sequence: TGTGCCTGTGACTGGGGGATCCGTGACACCCGACAGATGTTTTTC. Protein sequence: CACDWGIRDTRQMFF. This rearrangement joins TRDV2 to TRDJ3; 8 bases map to TRDD3. CDR1 GEAIGNYY and CDR2 EKD come from the germline V gene. J lost 7 bases, V lost 3 bases, and 4 bases had no gene match. There are 15 residues in the CDR3.

About this clone itself: This could be a read error, since a much larger clone is one nucleotide away. The CDR3 spells CAASEFLKRGPRRRGAQLFF. As DNA, the CDR3 is TGTGCAGCAAGCGAGTTCCTCAAGAGAGGGCCTCGCCGACGGGGAGCACAACTCTTCTTT. The J gene is TRDJ2, the V gene TRAV29/DV5, with D perhaps matching TRDD2 (5 bases). CDR1 NSMFDY and CDR2 ISSIKDK come from the germline V gene. V was cut by 0 bases and J by 7 bases, with 31 bases left in between. CDR3 length: 20 residues.